Listed here is a single TCR beta chain. This clone's antigen is unknown. No base quality values were provided; no much bigger clone lies one nucleotide off. Using the deep immunoSEQ assay, TCR CDR3 regions were amplified from genomic DNA by multiplex PCR. Extracted genomic DNA from each cell subset was distributed evenly across all wells of several immunoSEQ 96-well plates, and each plate was treated as a replicate. For sorted subsets, roughly 200 ng of genomic DNA, equivalent to around 31,000 T cell genomes, went into each replicate PCR. Purified libraries were measured with a Qubit 3.0 fluorometer, size-checked on a Bioanalyzer 2100, and measured again with the KAPA Library Quantification kit. Every immunoSEQ 96-well plate was sequenced on a separate single-read 150-cycle Illumina NextSeq 550 flow cell. Per the authors' processing: Because the immunoSEQ output included only junctional sequences and no quality scores, the filtering could not be the same as the filtering used for full-length reads. To assign V/J genes and CDR3, sequences were annotated using PyIR, a Python wrapper for IgBLAST v1.9, with IMGT germline references. Reads were removed for weak V/J assignments (E-value above 1e-6), missing CDR3, stop codons, out-of-frame junctions, or ambiguous translated residues. A V3J clonotype was defined by an identical inferred V gene, J gene, and CDR3 amino acid sequence. Percentage overlap between repertoires was computed as shared unique clonotypes divided by the size of the smaller repertoire. Richness of each repertoire was evaluated using RTK rarefaction, the Chao1 estimator, and Recon v2.1 estimates of unobserved clonotypes. For all TCRbeta clonotypes obtained by the gDNA method from a few donors, generation probabilities were computed with OLGA. The table was pulled from immuneACCESS by TCRdb, which kept in-frame rearrangements only. Such tables lose some clones; where checked, under half of the loss comes from unresolved V genes, and the rest has no known cause. V and J calls and clone size are copied from that table; D and trimming were computed from the DNA. The sample profile shows 110,000 or so clones; about two thirds of them were found once. Approximately 25% of the sample belongs to the ten largest clones.

The donors were healthy, HIV-negative adults with no recently reported acute infections or vaccinations. Every donor was a Caucasian adult residing in Nashville, Tennessee, USA. The CD8 memory samples were a combination of magnetically selected CD45RO+ cells and CCR7-negative CD45RA+ effector memory (TemRA) cells. Blood was obtained by leukapheresis, after which PBMCs were separated by Ficoll-Histopaque density gradient centrifugation and cryopreserved in liquid nitrogen vapor phase. Analytical flow cytometry was used to check the purity and quantity of each magnetically sorted T cell population. From each sorted fraction, genomic DNA was isolated and quantified by UV absorbance on a Nanodrop 2000c. CDR1 and CDR2 are read off the germline V gene as SGHAT and FQNNGV. Trimming at the junction amounts to 4 bases on V and 3 bases on J, and the germline ends lie 10 bases apart. Counted from cysteine to phenylalanine, this CDR3 has 13 amino acids. CDR3 DNA is the only sequence kept; it has 39 bases, read in frame from the first base.

The data are from a study of shared clonotypes between healthy human individuals (dated by TCRdb to between 2020 and 2021). General notes on the study: The cohort included a few men and a couple of women between 18 and 49 years of age. For each donor, three plates each were used for CD4 naive and CD4 memory, two plates were used for CD8 naive, and one plate was used for CD8 memory. To estimate repertoire size and how much clonotype sharing occurs between individuals, the study deeply sequenced the blood TCR repertoires of several healthy adults. Different laboratories and diverse techniques were used to prepare libraries and sequence TCR repertoires, to increase sequencing depth and limit assay-specific biases. Between about 0.8 and 9 billion PBMCs per donor were obtained by leukapheresis.

What the work shows at the level of the full study, not this receptor alone: Compared with non-shared clonotypes, the clonotypes found in all four sorted-subset donors had higher generation probabilities. Incomplete sequencing was indicated by rarefaction of sorted-subset datasets, despite the large sequencing depth. Pairwise subsampling led to the expectation that sequencing depth would affect the degree of clonotype sharing among donors. The small number of donors limited the genetic and exposure-history diversity represented. Estimated clonotype richness was generally larger for naive than for memory subsets. Sampling was limited to blood, and TCR repertoires in tissue likely differ from TCR repertoires in blood. About 5% of naive CD4, 3.5% of naive CD8, roughly 2.5% of memory CD4, and approximately 0.4% of memory CD8 clonotypes were shared across several donors.

Sequencing input: memory CD8+ T cells sorted from blood. Read against the paper, the sample's cell subset or site label means: CD45RO+ cells pooled with CCR7-negative TemRA cells. The V gene is TRBV11-2 and the J gene is TRBJ2-7; the D gene is perhaps TRBD1 or TRBD2, each of them matching over 5 bases. The sequence derives from a woman in her twenties or thirties in good health. CDR3 sequence: CASSSGTLYEQYF. The DNA sequence is given as TGTGCCAGCAGCTCCGGGACCCTCTACGAGCAGTACTTC.